Listed below are T cell receptor beta chains from one sample, sequenced in a study of human T cells and chemical hapten exposure. Each CDR3 protein is one row after TCRdb ran MiXCR on the RACE reads. The table has tens of thousands of distinct CDR3 sequences, around 7.8% seen once. The sample in question was whole blood, obtained in connection with sensitization to the hapten diphenylcyclopropenone (DPC). All receptors come from a woman between 25 and 40 years old with alopecia areata. Some clones in this sample may be carry-over from other donors' samples. CDR3s include the opening cysteine and the closing phenylalanine or tryptophan. The D gene is left open where the match is weak. Rows may omit the clone size; those that give it use once, few, many or a size class.

>TRBJ1-6|few|.|TRBV20-1
TGCAGTGCTAGAGATGGGACCCAAATCTCACCCCTCCACTTT
CSARDGTQISPLHF
>TRBJ2-5|many|.|TRBV7-9
TGTGCCAGCAGCTTGGGCAGCATGGAGACCCAGTACTTC
CASSLGSMETQYF
>TRBJ2-7|many|.|TRBV29-1
TGCAGCGTTGCGCAGACCGGCGAGCAGTACTTC
CSVAQTGEQYF
>TRBJ1-1|many|.|TRBV30
TGTGCCTGGAGGAGGGGGAGGGAGACTGAAGCTTTCTTT
CAWRRGRETEAFF
>TRBJ1-1|.|TRBD1|TRBV5-1
TGCGCCAGCAACACAGGGGGCTGGAACACTGAAGCTTTCTTT
CASNTGGWNTEAFF
>TRBJ1-1|many|TRBD1|TRBV29-1
TGCAGCGCCCCAGGGGGGACTGAAGCTTTCTTT
CSAPGGTEAFF
>TRBJ2-1|few|.|TRBV11-2
TGTGCCAGCAGCTTAGTTTCCCGGAGTGAGCAGTTCTTC
CASSLVSRSEQFF
>TRBJ1-1|few|TRBD1|TRBV27
TGTGCCAGCAGTTCCCGGAAGGGACAGGGGAACACTGAAGCTTTCTTT
CASSSRKGQGNTEAFF
>TRBJ2-5|many|.|TRBV9
TGTGCCAGCAGCGTAGGACTCCAACTGGGGGCCCAGTACTTC
CASSVGLQLGAQYF
>TRBJ1-6|many|.|TRBV5-4
TGTGCCAGCAGCTTGGACGGTATTAATTCACCCCTCCACTTT
CASSLDGINSPLHF
>TRBJ2-1|.|TRBD1|TRBV29-1
TGCAGCGTTGTCGCTACTACAGGGGTCAATGAGCAGTTCTTC
CSVVATTGVNEQFF
>TRBJ2-1|many|.|TRBV27
TGTGCCAGCAGTTCCAATATGGGGGCCTACAATGAGCAGTTCTTC
CASSSNMGAYNEQFF
>TRBJ2-7|few|.|TRBV20-1
TGCAGTGCTAGTTGGGGATGGGGACACAGGAGCTCCTACGAGCAGTACTTC
CSASWGWGHRSSYEQYF
>TRBJ1-5|few|.|TRBV6-5
TGTGCCAGCAGTTACTCCGGGACACAAGATCAGCCCCAGCATTTT
CASSYSGTQDQPQHF
>TRBJ1-5|.|.|TRBV6-5
TGTGCCAGCAGTTACTCGATCTCCGTAAATCAGCCCCAGCATTTT
CASSYSISVNQPQHF
>TRBJ1-1|few|.|TRBV2
TGTGCCAGCACTGGGGCCCCGCGAACTGAAGCTTTCTTT
CASTGAPRTEAFF
>TRBJ2-1|few|.|TRBV5-1
TGCGCCAGCAGTCCGACACTACAGGGAACCACCTACAATGAGCAGTTCTTC
CASSPTLQGTTYNEQFF
>TRBJ1-1|many|.|TRBV20-1
TGCAGTGCTAGAGATTGGTTGAACACTGAAGCTTTCTTT
CSARDWLNTEAFF
>TRBJ1-4|many|TRBD1|TRBV7-8
TGTGCCAGCAGCCCGCTACAGGGGCGGGGTGAAAAACTGTTTTTT
CASSPLQGRGEKLFF
>TRBJ2-7|.|TRBD2|TRBV5-1
TGCGCCAGCAGCTTAACGACTTCTAGCGGGGGGTCCTACGAGCAGTACTTC
CASSLTTSSGGSYEQYF
>TRBJ1-2|few|TRBD1|TRBV6-5
TGTGCCAGCAGAACATCAAATCAGGACAGGTCTCAGACCTTC
CASRTSNQDRSQTF
>TRBJ1-1|few|.|TRBV29-1
TGCAGCGTCCAACCCGGGACTGAAGCTTTCTTT
CSVQPGTEAFF
>TRBJ1-5|many|TRBD1|TRBV10-3
TGTGCCATCAGAAGGGACAGTAATCAGCCCCAGCATTTT
CAIRRDSNQPQHF
>TRBJ1-2|many|.|TRBV5-1
TGCGCCAGCAGCTTGGTGGCGGACCTAGTGGGTGGCTACACCTTC
CASSLVADLVGGYTF
>TRBJ2-6|many|TRBD1|TRBV6-6
TGTGCCAGCAGGGAACGACCGGGACAGCCTGGGGCCAACGTCCTGACTTTC
CASRERPGQPGANVLTF
>TRBJ1-5|many|.|TRBV27
TGTGCCAGCAGTTTTCAGGGAAGCAATCAGCCCCAGCATTTT
CASSFQGSNQPQHF
>TRBJ2-7|.|.|TRBV6-5
TGTGCCAGCAGTTACTCGGTTGTGGGGGCCCCCTACGAGCAGTACTTC
CASSYSVVGAPYEQYF
>TRBJ2-2|many|.|TRBV7-8
TGTGCCAGCAGCTTAGTCGCGGGCGACGGGGAGCTGTTTTTT
CASSLVAGDGELFF
>TRBJ2-1|many|.|TRBV20-1
TGCAGTGCTAGAGGACCGGGGGGCAGCTCCTACAATGAGCAGTTCTTC
CSARGPGGSSYNEQFF
>TRBJ1-6|few|.|TRBV30
TGTGCCTGGAGTGACTCAAATTCACCCCTCCACTTT
CAWSDSNSPLHF
>TRBJ2-7|.|TRBD2|TRBV7-8
TGTGCCAGCAGCTTATCACCGGGACTAGCGGGGGTGACATACGAGCAGTACTTC
CASSLSPGLAGVTYEQYF
>TRBJ1-4|many|.|TRBV14
TGTGCCAGCAGCCAAGATTTGAAGGCGAAACTGTTTTTT
CASSQDLKAKLFF
>TRBJ2-3|few|.|TRBV5-1
TGCGCCAGCAGCTCGGAGCGAGATACGCAGTATTTT
CASSSERDTQYF
>TRBJ1-1|many|.|TRBV6-5
TGTGCCAGCAGTTCTCCCGGGACTGAAGAAGCTTTCTTT
CASSSPGTEEAFF
>TRBJ2-3|few|.|TRBV12-3/TRBV12-4
TGTGCCAGCAGTTTTATCAGGGCAGATACGCAGTATTTT
CASSFIRADTQYF
>TRBJ2-2|many|TRBD2|TRBV7-9
TGTGCCAGCAGTCCCCCGGGGGGGCAGAACACCGGGGAGCTGTTTTTT
CASSPPGGQNTGELFF
>TRBJ1-5|.|TRBD1|TRBV28
TGTGCCAGCAGGGACAGGGGAGTATATAGCAATCAGCCCCAGCATTTT
CASRDRGVYSNQPQHF
>TRBJ2-7|many|.|TRBV13
TGTGCCAGCAGCTTAACTCAGAGCTCCTACGAGCAGTACTTC
CASSLTQSSYEQYF
>TRBJ1-5|.|.|TRBV30
TGTGCCTGGAGTACCCGTAGCAATCAGCCCCAGCATTTT
CAWSTRSNQPQHF
>TRBJ2-3|many|TRBD1|TRBV20-1
TGCAGTGCTAGCGCCGGGACAGGGGCACCAGATACGCAGTATTTT
CSASAGTGAPDTQYF
>TRBJ1-5|few|.|TRBV18
TGTGCCAGCTCCCCCAATCTTTCGGGGGCTCAGCCCCAGCATTTT
CASSPNLSGAQPQHF
>TRBJ2-2|.|TRBD1|TRBV29-1
TGCAGCGTCAGAACCGGGACAGCGAACACCGGGGAGCTGTTTTTT
CSVRTGTANTGELFF